This is a list of T cell receptor beta chains from one sample in a study of blood T cell repertoires in COVID-19. Sequenced by immunoSEQ multiplex PCR; TCRdb stores in-frame clones only, minus some. The sample includes hundreds of thousands of clones, around 87% of them seen just once. Sequencing was carried out using peripheral blood. The receptors were sampled from a woman aged 60-75 years with COVID-19, enrolled during active disease. Each CDR3 is given with its conserved first and last residue. The order of the fields is D gene, J gene, clone size, V gene, CDR3 protein, CDR3 DNA. A D gene is named only where the DNA matches it firmly. The listing skips clone size in some rows; elsewhere it reads once, few, many or a size class.

d_gene: TRBD1
j_gene: TRBJ1-5
abundance: -
v_gene: TRBV18
CDR3aa: CASSPWTGPNQPQHF
CDR3nt: TGTGCCAGCTCACCATGGACAGGGCCCAATCAGCCCCAGCATTTT

d_gene: -
j_gene: TRBJ1-5
abundance: -
v_gene: TRBV12-3/TRBV12-4
CDR3aa: CASSFSGNQPQHF
CDR3nt: TGTGCCAGCAGTTTCTCGGGAAATCAGCCCCAGCATTTT

d_gene: TRBD1
j_gene: TRBJ2-2
abundance: -
v_gene: TRBV19
CDR3aa: CATPSTGTGVRTGELFF
CDR3nt: TGTGCCACCCCGTCGACAGGGACAGGGGTTCGAACCGGGGAGCTGTTTTTT

d_gene: -
j_gene: TRBJ1-1
abundance: -
v_gene: TRBV30
CDR3aa: CAWSDQGLGTEAFF
CDR3nt: TGTGCCTGGAGCGACCAGGGCTTAGGGACTGAAGCTTTCTTT

d_gene: -
j_gene: TRBJ1-4
abundance: -
v_gene: TRBV18
CDR3aa: CASSPPAGQGEKLFF
CDR3nt: TGTGCCAGCTCACCACCGGCAGGGCAGGGTGAAAAACTGTTTTTT

d_gene: TRBD2
j_gene: TRBJ2-2
abundance: -
v_gene: TRBV25-1
CDR3aa: CASTQTGGLYSGELFF
CDR3nt: TGTGCCAGCACCCAAACGGGGGGGCTATATTCCGGGGAGCTGTTTTTT

d_gene: -
j_gene: TRBJ1-1
abundance: -
v_gene: TRBV27
CDR3aa: CASSPRLGAFHLNTEAFF
CDR3nt: TGTGCCAGCAGTCCTCGACTAGGGGCCTTCCATTTGAACACTGAAGCTTTCTTT

d_gene: -
j_gene: TRBJ2-7
abundance: -
v_gene: TRBV3-1/TRBV3-2
CDR3aa: CASSQGVGEQYF
CDR3nt: TGTGCCAGCAGCCAGGGCGTCGGCGAGCAGTACTTC

d_gene: -
j_gene: TRBJ1-2
abundance: -
v_gene: TRBV7-2
CDR3aa: CASSLGAGTTTNYGYTF
CDR3nt: TGTGCCAGCAGCTTAGGGGCCGGGACAACAACTAACTATGGCTACACCTTC

d_gene: -
j_gene: TRBJ2-7
abundance: -
v_gene: TRBV15
CDR3aa: CATSRGWSSYEQYF
CDR3nt: TGTGCCACCAGCAGAGGGTGGAGCTCCTACGAGCAGTACTTC

d_gene: -
j_gene: TRBJ2-3
abundance: -
v_gene: TRBV3-1/TRBV3-2
CDR3aa: CASSQGWTGADTQYF
CDR3nt: TGTGCCAGCAGCCAAGGTTGGACTGGAGCAGATACGCAGTATTTT

d_gene: -
j_gene: TRBJ2-2
abundance: -
v_gene: TRBV6-5
CDR3aa: CASSYDRSTGELFF
CDR3nt: TGTGCCAGCAGTTATGACAGGTCGACCGGGGAGCTGTTTTTT

d_gene: -
j_gene: TRBJ1-1
abundance: -
v_gene: TRBV29-1
CDR3aa: CSVAKGQGVKRTEAFF
CDR3nt: TGCAGCGTTGCTAAGGGACAAGGGGTAAAGCGCACTGAAGCTTTCTTT

d_gene: -
j_gene: TRBJ2-5
abundance: few
v_gene: TRBV5-1
CDR3aa: CASSSAVGRETQYF
CDR3nt: TGCGCCAGCAGCTCGGCAGTGGGCCGGGAGACCCAGTACTTC

d_gene: TRBD1
j_gene: TRBJ1-1
abundance: -
v_gene: TRBV4-1
CDR3aa: CASSQNRGLTEAFF
CDR3nt: TGCGCCAGCAGCCAGAACAGGGGGCTCACTGAAGCTTTCTTT

d_gene: -
j_gene: TRBJ2-2
abundance: -
v_gene: TRBV29-1
CDR3aa: CSALTVNTGELFF
CDR3nt: TGCAGCGCCCTGACAGTGAACACCGGGGAGCTGTTTTTT

d_gene: -
j_gene: TRBJ1-4
abundance: -
v_gene: TRBV5-8
CDR3aa: CASSLGRTGTNEKLFF
CDR3nt: TGTGCCAGCAGCTTGGGCAGGACGGGGACTAATGAAAAACTGTTTTTT

d_gene: -
j_gene: TRBJ1-2
abundance: -
v_gene: TRBV11-2
CDR3aa: CASSPQEEIGYTF
CDR3nt: TGTGCCAGCAGCCCGCAGGAGGAGATAGGCTACACCTTC

d_gene: TRBD2
j_gene: TRBJ2-3
abundance: -
v_gene: TRBV14
CDR3aa: CASSKLAGSTDTQYF
CDR3nt: TGTGCCAGCAGCAAACTAGCGGGGAGCACAGATACGCAGTATTTT

d_gene: -
j_gene: TRBJ1-1
abundance: -
v_gene: TRBV5-1
CDR3aa: CASSRLSPTEAFF
CDR3nt: TGCGCCAGCTCCCGGTTGTCGCCCACTGAAGCTTTCTTT

d_gene: TRBD2
j_gene: TRBJ2-2
abundance: -
v_gene: TRBV7-2
CDR3aa: CASSRRGVTTGELFF
CDR3nt: TGTGCCAGCAGCCGCCGGGGGGTAACCACCGGGGAGCTGTTTTTT

d_gene: -
j_gene: TRBJ2-1
abundance: -
v_gene: TRBV6-2/TRBV6-3
CDR3aa: CASSSTGGLAAYNEQFF
CDR3nt: TGTGCCAGCAGCTCTACTGGGGGGCTAGCGGCCTACAATGAGCAGTTCTTC

d_gene: TRBD2
j_gene: TRBJ2-1
abundance: -
v_gene: TRBV5-1
CDR3aa: CASSFLAGGRGNEQFF
CDR3nt: TGCGCCAGCAGCTTCCTAGCGGGGGGCCGGGGCAATGAGCAGTTCTTC

d_gene: -
j_gene: TRBJ2-6
abundance: -
v_gene: TRBV29-1
CDR3aa: CSVRTAGANVLTF
CDR3nt: TGCAGCGTTAGGACTGCTGGGGCCAACGTCCTGACTTTC

d_gene: TRBD1
j_gene: TRBJ2-7
abundance: -
v_gene: TRBV7-9
CDR3aa: CASSYGQGGEQYF
CDR3nt: TGTGCCAGCAGCTACGGACAGGGGGGTGAGCAGTACTTC

d_gene: -
j_gene: TRBJ1-2
abundance: few
v_gene: TRBV12-3/TRBV12-4
CDR3aa: CASSPRDIYGYTF
CDR3nt: TGTGCCAGCAGCCCCCGGGACATCTATGGCTACACCTTC

d_gene: -
j_gene: TRBJ1-5
abundance: once
v_gene: TRBV30
CDR3aa: CAWSVFNNQPQHF
CDR3nt: TGTGCCTGGAGTGTTTTTAACAATCAGCCCCAGCATTTT

d_gene: TRBD1
j_gene: TRBJ1-1
abundance: many
v_gene: TRBV4-1
CDR3aa: CASSWTGKGTEAFF
CDR3nt: TGCGCCAGCAGCTGGACAGGGAAGGGCACTGAAGCTTTCTTT

d_gene: -
j_gene: TRBJ1-2
abundance: -
v_gene: TRBV25-1
CDR3aa: CASSEWSQNNYGYTF
CDR3nt: TGTGCCAGCAGTGAATGGTCGCAGAATAACTATGGCTACACCTTC

d_gene: -
j_gene: TRBJ2-7
abundance: once
v_gene: TRBV7-3
CDR3aa: CASSLGRGGYEQYF
CDR3nt: TGTGCCAGCAGCTTAGGGCGGGGAGGCTACGAGCAGTACTTC

d_gene: TRBD1
j_gene: TRBJ1-5
abundance: few
v_gene: TRBV6-5
CDR3aa: CASSSFFMTGPQHF
CDR3nt: TGTGCCAGCAGTTCCTTCTTTATGACAGGGCCGCAGCATTTT

d_gene: -
j_gene: TRBJ2-2
abundance: once
v_gene: TRBV9
CDR3aa: CASSDLGGGWNTGELFF
CDR3nt: TGTGCCAGCAGCGACCTGGGCGGCGGGTGGAACACCGGGGAGCTGTTTTTT

d_gene: TRBD1
j_gene: TRBJ1-4
abundance: -
v_gene: TRBV2
CDR3aa: CASRGQGEGKLFF
CDR3nt: TGTGCCAGCAGGGGACAGGGGGAGGGAAAACTGTTTTTT

d_gene: TRBD1
j_gene: TRBJ1-5
abundance: once
v_gene: TRBV10-3
CDR3aa: CAISGQGAGSNQPQHF
CDR3nt: TGTGCCATCAGTGGCCAGGGGGCAGGGAGCAATCAGCCCCAGCATTTT

d_gene: TRBD2
j_gene: TRBJ2-3
abundance: -
v_gene: TRBV5-1
CDR3aa: CASSPTSVSSTDTQYF
CDR3nt: TGCGCCAGCAGCCCCACTAGCGTTTCTAGCACAGATACGCAGTATTTT

d_gene: TRBD2
j_gene: TRBJ2-1
abundance: -
v_gene: TRBV7-2
CDR3aa: CASSLSGGYEQFF
CDR3nt: TGTGCCAGCTCATTAAGCGGGGGGTATGAGCAGTTCTTC

d_gene: TRBD1
j_gene: TRBJ2-7
abundance: -
v_gene: TRBV20-1
CDR3aa: CSASFGTGNSYEQYF
CDR3nt: TGCAGTGCTAGTTTCGGGACAGGGAACTCCTACGAGCAGTACTTC

d_gene: TRBD1
j_gene: TRBJ2-3
abundance: -
v_gene: TRBV5-1
CDR3aa: CASRGDRVTDTQYF
CDR3nt: TGCGCCAGCAGGGGGGACAGGGTTACAGATACGCAGTATTTT

d_gene: -
j_gene: TRBJ1-1
abundance: few
v_gene: TRBV5-1
CDR3aa: CASRFDTHTEAFF
CDR3nt: TGCGCCAGCAGATTTGACACCCACACTGAAGCTTTCTTT

d_gene: TRBD1
j_gene: TRBJ2-7
abundance: -
v_gene: TRBV5-4
CDR3aa: CASSLAETGGSEQYF
CDR3nt: TGTGCCAGCAGCTTGGCCGAGACAGGGGGGTCCGAGCAGTACTTC

d_gene: -
j_gene: TRBJ2-3
abundance: -
v_gene: TRBV6-5
CDR3aa: CASRVRDTDTQYF
CDR3nt: TGTGCCAGCAGGGTGAGGGACACAGATACGCAGTATTTT

d_gene: -
j_gene: TRBJ2-4
abundance: -
v_gene: TRBV19
CDR3aa: CASSPRSHDAKNIQYF
CDR3nt: TGTGCCAGTAGTCCGAGGAGCCATGATGCCAAAAACATTCAGTACTTC

d_gene: TRBD2
j_gene: TRBJ2-3
abundance: once
v_gene: TRBV27
CDR3aa: CASSFSGGGSTDTQYF
CDR3nt: TGTGCCAGCAGTTTTAGCGGGGGGGGGAGCACAGATACGCAGTATTTT

d_gene: -
j_gene: TRBJ1-3
abundance: once
v_gene: TRBV7-2
CDR3aa: CASSRDTASGNTIYF
CDR3nt: TGTGCCAGCAGCCGGGACACAGCCTCTGGAAACACCATATATTTT

d_gene: -
j_gene: TRBJ2-7
abundance: -
v_gene: TRBV29-1
CDR3aa: CSVGEGSKSSEQYF
CDR3nt: TGCAGCGTTGGCGAGGGTTCTAAGTCATCCGAGCAGTACTTC

d_gene: TRBD1
j_gene: TRBJ2-3
abundance: -
v_gene: TRBV18
CDR3aa: CASSPNRGSTDTQYF
CDR3nt: TGTGCCAGCTCACCAAACAGGGGCAGCACAGATACGCAGTATTTT

d_gene: -
j_gene: TRBJ2-2
abundance: -
v_gene: TRBV3-1/TRBV3-2
CDR3aa: CASSQEGHTGELFF
CDR3nt: TGTGCCAGCAGCCAAGAGGGGCACACCGGGGAGCTGTTTTTT

d_gene: -
j_gene: TRBJ1-2
abundance: -
v_gene: TRBV2
CDR3aa: CASRRAEGAGNYGYTF
CDR3nt: TGTGCCAGCAGAAGAGCTGAAGGGGCAGGGAACTATGGCTACACCTTC

d_gene: -
j_gene: TRBJ2-2
abundance: -
v_gene: TRBV9
CDR3aa: CASSPHSDTGELFF
CDR3nt: TGTGCCAGCAGCCCCCACAGTGACACCGGGGAGCTGTTTTTT

d_gene: TRBD1
j_gene: TRBJ1-5
abundance: -
v_gene: TRBV7-8
CDR3aa: CASSLGGRGGQGSNQPQHF
CDR3nt: TGTGCCAGCAGCTTAGGGGGGAGAGGGGGACAGGGGAGCAATCAGCCCCAGCATTTT

d_gene: TRBD2
j_gene: TRBJ2-7
abundance: -
v_gene: TRBV7-3
CDR3aa: CASSYTSGGSNEQYF
CDR3nt: TGTGCCAGCAGCTATACGAGCGGGGGGAGCAACGAGCAGTACTTC

d_gene: -
j_gene: TRBJ2-3
abundance: -
v_gene: TRBV7-2
CDR3aa: CASSLSTFTDTQYF
CDR3nt: TGTGCCAGCAGCTTGTCTACGTTCACAGATACGCAGTATTTT

d_gene: TRBD2
j_gene: TRBJ2-2
abundance: once
v_gene: TRBV7-3
CDR3aa: CASSLGTSGGELFF
CDR3nt: TGTGCCAGCAGCCTCGGGACTAGCGGCGGGGAGCTGTTTTTT